This T cell receptor (beta chain) is from a study of shared clonotypes between healthy human individuals. Germline V gives CDR1 SQVTM, CDR2 ANQGSEA. Trimming took off 6 bases at V and 1 base at J, with 11 bases between the two ends. The CDR3 totals 13 residues. Some clones are missing from TCRdb's copy, which holds only in-frame ones; the method was immunoSEQ multiplex PCR. Among around 1.4 million clones, approximately 98.5% were seen once, and the ten largest hold 0.36%. Source material: naive CD4+ T cells sorted from blood. Subset given: CD45RA+ positively selected. The clonotype originates from a young man in good health. The rearrangement uses TRBV29-1 and TRBJ2-3; D is uncertain. In nucleotides, the CDR3 is TGCAGCGTGGATAGTTTGGGCACAGATACGCAGTATTTT. The encoded protein is CSVDSLGTDTQYF.